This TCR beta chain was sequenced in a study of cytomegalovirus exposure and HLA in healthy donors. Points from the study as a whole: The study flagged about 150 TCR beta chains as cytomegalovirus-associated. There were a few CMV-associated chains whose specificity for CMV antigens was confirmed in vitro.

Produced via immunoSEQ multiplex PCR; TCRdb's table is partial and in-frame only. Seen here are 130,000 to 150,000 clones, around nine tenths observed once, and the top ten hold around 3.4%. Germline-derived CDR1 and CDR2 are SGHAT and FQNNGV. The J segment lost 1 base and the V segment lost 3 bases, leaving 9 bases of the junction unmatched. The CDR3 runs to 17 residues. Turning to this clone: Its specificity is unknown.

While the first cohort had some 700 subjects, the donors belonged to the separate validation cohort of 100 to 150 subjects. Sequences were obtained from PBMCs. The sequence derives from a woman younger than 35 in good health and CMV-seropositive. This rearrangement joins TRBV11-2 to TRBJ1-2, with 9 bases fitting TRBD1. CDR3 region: CASSFRQGVDNNYGYTF. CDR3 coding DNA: TGTGCCAGCAGCTTTAGACAGGGGGTTGACAATAACTATGGCTACACCTTC.